This TCR beta chain comes out of a study of T cells in Graves' hyperthyroidism and ophthalmopathy. Study-level points and caveats: Within blood appeared most thyroid clonotypes that had expanded above 0.001. Prediction of ophthalmopathy progression came a median around 6 months pre-onset.

This clonotype was picked up many times. Its target is not known. The junction shows a germline mismatch at one end, possibly a read error. The CDR3 consists of 12 residues. CDR1 and CDR2 from the germline V gene are MDHEN and SYDVKM. The source material, RNA transcripts, was used to amplify TCR beta CDR3 regions. The TCR CDR3 was amplified in a first-round RT-PCR using the HTBI primer set. Each CDR3 protein gets one entry after TCRdb re-called the multiplex PCR reads with MiXCR. The data show tens of thousands of distinct CDR3 sequences, 45% to 65% seen once. The receptor was derived from a man between 18 and 35 years old with Graves' hyperthyroidism. Sequencing used peripheral blood or thyroid tissue (not recorded which). The chain uses TRBV28 and TRBJ2-7; 8 bases fit TRBD1. The DNA of the CDR3 is TGTGCCAGCAGTTCTCCGGGGACAGGCTTGCACTTC. This codes for CASSSPGTGLHF.